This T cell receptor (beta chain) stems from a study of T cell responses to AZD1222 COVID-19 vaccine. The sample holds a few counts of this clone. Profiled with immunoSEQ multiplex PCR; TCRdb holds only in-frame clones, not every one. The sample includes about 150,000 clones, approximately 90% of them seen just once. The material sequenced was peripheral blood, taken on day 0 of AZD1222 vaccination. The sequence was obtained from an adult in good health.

The CDR3 region has the DNA TGTGCCAGCAGCCAAGCGTGGACTAGCGGCCATGAGCAGTTCTTC. This translates into CASSQAWTSGHEQFF. V and J are TRBV3-1 (or the pseudogene TRBV3-2) and TRBJ2-1, with TRBD2 identical over 10 bases. Trimming at V came to 1 base and at J to 8 bases, leaving 5 bases not matched to a gene. CDR3 length equals 15 residues. Germline values: CDR1 LGHDT, CDR2 YNNKEL (reference sequence).